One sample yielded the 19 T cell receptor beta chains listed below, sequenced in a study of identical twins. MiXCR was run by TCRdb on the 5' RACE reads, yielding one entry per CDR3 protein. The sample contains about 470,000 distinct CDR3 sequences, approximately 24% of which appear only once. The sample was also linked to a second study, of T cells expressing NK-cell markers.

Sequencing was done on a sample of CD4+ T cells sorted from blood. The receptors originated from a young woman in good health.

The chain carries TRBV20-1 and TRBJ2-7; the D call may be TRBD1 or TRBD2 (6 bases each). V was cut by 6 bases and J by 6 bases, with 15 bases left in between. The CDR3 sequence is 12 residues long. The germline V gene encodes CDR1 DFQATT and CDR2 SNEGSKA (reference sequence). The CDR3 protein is CSAQDSGAEQYF. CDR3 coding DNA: TGCAGTGCCCAGGATTCGGGGGCCGAGCAGTACTTC.

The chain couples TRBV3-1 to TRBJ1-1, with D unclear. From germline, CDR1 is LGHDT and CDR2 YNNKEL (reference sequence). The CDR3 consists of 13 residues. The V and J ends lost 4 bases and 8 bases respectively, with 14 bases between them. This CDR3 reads CASSLGLGEEAFF. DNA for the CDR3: TGTGCCAGCAGCCTGGGCCTCGGGGAAGAAGCTTTCTTT.

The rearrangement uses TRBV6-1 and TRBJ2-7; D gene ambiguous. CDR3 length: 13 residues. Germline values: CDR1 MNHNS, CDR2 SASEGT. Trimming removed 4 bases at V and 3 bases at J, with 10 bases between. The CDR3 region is CASSGSAVYEQYF. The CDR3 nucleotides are TGTGCCAGCAGTGGGTCCGCCGTCTACGAGCAGTACTTC.

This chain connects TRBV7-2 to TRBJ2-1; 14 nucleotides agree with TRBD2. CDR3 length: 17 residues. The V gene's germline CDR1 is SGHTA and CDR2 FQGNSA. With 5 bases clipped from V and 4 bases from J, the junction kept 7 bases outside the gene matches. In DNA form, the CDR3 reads TGTGCCAGCAGCCGATTTAGGACTAGCGGGGGGTACAATGAGCAGTTCTTC. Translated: CASSRFRTSGGYNEQFF.

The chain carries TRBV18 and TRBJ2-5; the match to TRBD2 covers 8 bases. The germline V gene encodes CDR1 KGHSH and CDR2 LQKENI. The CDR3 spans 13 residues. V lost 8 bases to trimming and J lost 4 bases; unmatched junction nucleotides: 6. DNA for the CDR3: TGTGCCAGCACCACCAGCGGGAGAGAGACCCAGTACTTC. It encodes CASTTSGRETQYF. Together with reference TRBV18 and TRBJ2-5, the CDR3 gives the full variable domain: NAGVMQNPRHLVRRRGQEARLRCSPMKGHSHVYWYRQLPEEGLKFMVYLQKENIIDESGMPKERFSAEFPKEGPSILRIQQVVRGDSAAYFCASTTSGRETQYFGPGTRLLVL.

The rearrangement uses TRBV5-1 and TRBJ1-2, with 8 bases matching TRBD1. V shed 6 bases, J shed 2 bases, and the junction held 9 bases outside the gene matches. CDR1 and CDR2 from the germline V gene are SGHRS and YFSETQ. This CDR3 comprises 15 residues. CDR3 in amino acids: CASTGQGWGNYGYTF. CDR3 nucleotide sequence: TGCGCCAGCACCGGACAGGGTTGGGGGAACTATGGCTACACCTTC.

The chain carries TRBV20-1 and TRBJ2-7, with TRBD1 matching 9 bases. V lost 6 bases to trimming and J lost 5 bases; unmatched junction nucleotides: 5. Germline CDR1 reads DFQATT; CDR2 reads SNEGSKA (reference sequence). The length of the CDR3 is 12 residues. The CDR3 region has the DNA TGCAGTGCGTCGGGACAGGGCCACGAGCAGTACTTC. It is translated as CSASGQGHEQYF.

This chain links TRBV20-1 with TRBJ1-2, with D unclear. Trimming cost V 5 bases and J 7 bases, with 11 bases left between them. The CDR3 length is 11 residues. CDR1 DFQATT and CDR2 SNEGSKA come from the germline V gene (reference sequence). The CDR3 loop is CSAGADLGYTF. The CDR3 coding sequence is TGCAGTGCTGGAGCGGACCTTGGCTACACCTTC.

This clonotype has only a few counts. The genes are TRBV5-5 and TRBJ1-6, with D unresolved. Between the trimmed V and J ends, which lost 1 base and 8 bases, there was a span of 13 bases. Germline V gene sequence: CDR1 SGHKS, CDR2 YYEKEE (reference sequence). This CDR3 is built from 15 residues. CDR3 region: CASSLPAVLYSPLHF. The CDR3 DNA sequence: TGTGCCAGCAGCTTGCCGGCCGTATTATATTCACCCCTCCACTTT.

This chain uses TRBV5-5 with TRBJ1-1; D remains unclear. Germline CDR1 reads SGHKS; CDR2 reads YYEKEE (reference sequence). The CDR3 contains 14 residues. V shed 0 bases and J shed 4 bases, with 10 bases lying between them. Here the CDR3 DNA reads TGTGCCAGCAGCTTGGTAGAGGCGGCCACTGAAGCTTTCTTT. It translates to CASSLVEAATEAFF.

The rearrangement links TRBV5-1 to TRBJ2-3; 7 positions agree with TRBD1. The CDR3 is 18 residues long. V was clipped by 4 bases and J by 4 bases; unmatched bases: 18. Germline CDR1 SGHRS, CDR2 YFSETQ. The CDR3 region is CASSLAPPGQRAPDTQYF. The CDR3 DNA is TGCGCCAGCAGCCTTGCCCCCCCGGGACAGAGAGCGCCAGATACGCAGTATTTT.

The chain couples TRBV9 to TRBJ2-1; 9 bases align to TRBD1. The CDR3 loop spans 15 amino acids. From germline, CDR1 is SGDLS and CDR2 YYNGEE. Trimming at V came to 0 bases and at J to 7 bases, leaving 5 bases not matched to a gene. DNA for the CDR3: TGTGCCAGCAGCGTAGCTGGGACAGGGCCGAATGAGCAGTTCTTC. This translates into CASSVAGTGPNEQFF. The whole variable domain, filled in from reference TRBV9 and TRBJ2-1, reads DSGVTQTPKHLITATGQRVTLRCSPRSGDLSVYWYQQSLDQGLQFLIQYYNGEERAKGNILERFSAQQFPDLHSELNLSSLELGDSALYFCASSVAGTGPNEQFFGPGTRLTVL.

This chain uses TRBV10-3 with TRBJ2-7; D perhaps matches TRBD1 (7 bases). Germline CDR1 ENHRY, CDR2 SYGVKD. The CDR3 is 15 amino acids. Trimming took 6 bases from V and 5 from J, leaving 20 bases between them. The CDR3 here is CAISQNRGGGDEQYF. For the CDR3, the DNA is TGTGCCATCAGCCAAAACAGGGGTGGAGGGGACGAGCAGTACTTC.

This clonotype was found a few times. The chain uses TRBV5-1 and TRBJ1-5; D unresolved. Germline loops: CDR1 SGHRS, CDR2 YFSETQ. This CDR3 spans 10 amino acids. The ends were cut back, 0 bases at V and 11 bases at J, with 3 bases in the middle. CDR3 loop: CASSLVAQHF. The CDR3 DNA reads TGCGCCAGCAGCTTGGTAGCCCAGCATTTT.

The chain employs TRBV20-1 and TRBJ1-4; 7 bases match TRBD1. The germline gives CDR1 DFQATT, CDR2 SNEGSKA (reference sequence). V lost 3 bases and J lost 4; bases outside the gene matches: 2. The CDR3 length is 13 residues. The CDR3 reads CSASRDSNEKLFF. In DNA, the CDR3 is TGCAGTGCTAGTAGGGACAGTAATGAAAAACTGTTTTTT.

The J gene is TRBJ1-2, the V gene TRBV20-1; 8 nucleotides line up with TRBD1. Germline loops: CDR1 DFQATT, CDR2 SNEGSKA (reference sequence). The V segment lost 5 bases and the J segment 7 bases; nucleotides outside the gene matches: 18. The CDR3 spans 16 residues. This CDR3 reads CSASGGLGRGLGGYTF. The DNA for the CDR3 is TGCAGTGCTTCCGGGGGCTTGGGCAGGGGGCTTGGTGGCTACACCTTC.

The CDR3 region is CASTPLGTGVENEQFF. Written as DNA, the CDR3 is TGTGCCAGCACCCCACTGGGGACAGGGGTGGAGAATGAGCAGTTCTTC. The chain has TRBV12-3 or TRBV12-4 and TRBJ2-1, with 10 positions matching TRBD1. V was clipped by 7 bases and J by 7 bases; unmatched bases: 13. The CDR3 has 16 amino acids.

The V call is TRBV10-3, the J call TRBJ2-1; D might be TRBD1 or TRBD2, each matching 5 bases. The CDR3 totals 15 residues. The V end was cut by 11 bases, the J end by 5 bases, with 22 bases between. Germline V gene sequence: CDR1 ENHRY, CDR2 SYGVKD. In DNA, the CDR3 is TGTGCCTCCACGCTCGGAGAGGGGTGGAACAATGAGCAGTTCTTC. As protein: CASTLGEGWNNEQFF.

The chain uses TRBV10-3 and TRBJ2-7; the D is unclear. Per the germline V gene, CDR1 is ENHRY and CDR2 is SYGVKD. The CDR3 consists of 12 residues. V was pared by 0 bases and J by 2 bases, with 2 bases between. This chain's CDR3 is CAISESPYEQYF. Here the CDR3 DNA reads TGTGCCATCAGTGAGTCTCCCTACGAGCAGTACTTC.